The T cell receptor beta chain under discussion was sequenced for a study of technical replicates of blood from a few donors (dated by TCRdb to 2016 to 2017). The library was produced with the immunoSEQ multiplex PCR assay. Here the immuneACCESS table is served through TCRdb, limited to in-frame sequences with V and J called. Missing clones are a known gap in these copies; in checked studies unresolved V genes cover under half, and the rest lacks a known reason. Recorded for this sample are around 78,000 clones; around 94% of them occurred a single time. The ten largest clonotypes hold around 0.25% of the sample. Cut back by 0 bases and 2 bases, the V and J ends lie 7 bases apart. The CDR3 has 14 amino acids, counting the end cysteine and phenylalanine. Only the CDR3 part of the read is kept: 42 bases, read in frame from the first base. The CDR1 and CDR2 encoded by the germline V gene are KGHSH and LQKENI.

As to this clone: Its target antigen remains unknown. Base qualities are not at hand, and no much larger clone is one base apart.

The rearrangement joined TRBV18 to TRBJ1-2; no D gene is confidently identified. The receptor was isolated from a human donor in good health. Sequenced sample: T cells isolated from PBMCs. The nucleotides are TGTGCCAGCTCACCACCATCACAGAACTATGGCTACACCTTC. It encodes CASSPPSQNYGYTF.